This T cell receptor (beta chain) was retrieved from a study of T cell repertoires in cytomegalovirus infection. Study-level background: Through public TCR beta signatures, both CMV infection and matching HLA type were indicated. Study-wide results and caveats: Predominance within the ex vivo response was attributable to HLA-C-restricted CMV-specific TCR beta clonotypes. Public TCR beta family frequency separated CMV-and-HLA carriers, including in an independent cohort.

TCRdb reprocessed the reads with MiXCR, giving one entry per CDR3 protein. The sample includes around 450,000 distinct CDR3 sequences, about 11% of them seen just once. The table lists this clonotype with many counts. Antigen unknown. The TCR was taken from a human donor in good health (CMV status not recorded). Some clones in this sample may be carry-over from other donors' samples. Sequencing used PBMCs.

This CDR3 is CASSLASLEHSGEQFF. The CDR3 DNA reads TGCGCCAGCAGCCTGGCCTCCTTGGAACATAGCGGTGAGCAGTTCTTC. This chain links TRBV5-1 with TRBJ2-1, with TRBD2 as a possible D gene (6 bases). Looked up from germline, CDR1 is SGHRS and CDR2 is YFSETQ. Between the trimmed V and J ends, which lost 4 bases and 9 bases, there was a span of 23 bases. The CDR3 has 16 amino acids. Based on the CDR3 plus reference TRBV5-1 and TRBJ2-1, the full variable domain is KAGVTQTPRYLIKTRGQQVTLSCSPISGHRSVSWYQQTPGQGLQFLFEYFSETQRNKGNFPGRFSGRQFSNSRSEMNVSTLELGDSALYLCASSLASLEHSGEQFFGPGTRLTVL.